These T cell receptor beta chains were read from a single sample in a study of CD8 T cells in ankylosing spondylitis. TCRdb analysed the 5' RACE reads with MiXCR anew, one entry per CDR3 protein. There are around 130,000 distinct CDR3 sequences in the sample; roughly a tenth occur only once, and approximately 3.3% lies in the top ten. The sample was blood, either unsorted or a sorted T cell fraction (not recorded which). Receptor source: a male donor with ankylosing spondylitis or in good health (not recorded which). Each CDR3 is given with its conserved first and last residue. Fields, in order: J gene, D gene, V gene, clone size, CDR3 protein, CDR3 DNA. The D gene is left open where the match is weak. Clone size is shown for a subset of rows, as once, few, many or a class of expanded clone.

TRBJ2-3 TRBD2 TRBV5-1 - CASSSRTSGRADTQYF TGCGCCAGCAGCAGCCGGACTAGCGGGAGAGCAGATACGCAGTATTTT
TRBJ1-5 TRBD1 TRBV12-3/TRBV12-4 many CASSRTGGRGNQPQHF TGTGCCAGCAGTCGGACAGGGGGCAGGGGCAATCAGCCCCAGCATTTT
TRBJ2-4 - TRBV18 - CASSPSQTLAKNIQYF TGTGCCAGCTCACCATCGCAGACCTTAGCCAAAAACATTCAGTACTTC
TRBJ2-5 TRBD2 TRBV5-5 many CASSILAGAETQYF TGTGCCAGCAGCATTCTAGCGGGAGCAGAGACCCAGTACTTC
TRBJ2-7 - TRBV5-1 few CASSLGQSSYEQYF TGCGCCAGCAGCTTGGGTCAGAGCTCCTACGAGCAGTACTTC
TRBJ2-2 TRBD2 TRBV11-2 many CASSLVKGLVNTGELFF TGTGCCAGCAGCTTAGTCAAGGGACTAGTGAACACCGGGGAGCTGTTTTTT
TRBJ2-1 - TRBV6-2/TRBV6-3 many CASSLKDYNEQFF TGTGCCAGCAGCCTAAAGGATTACAATGAGCAGTTCTTC
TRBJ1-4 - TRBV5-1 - CASSMAGSGEKLFF TGCGCCAGCAGCATGGCAGGGTCAGGGGAAAAACTGTTTTTT
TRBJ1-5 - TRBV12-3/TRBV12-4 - CASSLGLGNQPQHF TGTGCCAGCAGTTTAGGTCTGGGCAATCAGCCCCAGCATTTT
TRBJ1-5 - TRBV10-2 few CASSEGGAGSNQPQHF TGCGCCAGCAGTGAGGGGGGGGCGGGTAGCAATCAGCCCCAGCATTTT
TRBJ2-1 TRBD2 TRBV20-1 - CSATTGTSGPGDEQFF TGCAGTGCTACCACCGGGACTAGCGGCCCAGGGGATGAGCAGTTCTTC
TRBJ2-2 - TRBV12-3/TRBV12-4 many CASSFREYFLGTGELFF TGTGCCAGCAGTTTCCGAGAATATTTTCTAGGCACCGGGGAGCTGTTTTTT
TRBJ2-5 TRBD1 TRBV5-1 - CASSWGQSQETQYF TGCGCCAGCAGCTGGGGACAGTCCCAAGAGACCCAGTACTTC
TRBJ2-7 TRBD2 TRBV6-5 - CASSYLAGGEEQYF TGTGCCAGCAGTTATCTAGCGGGAGGGGAAGAGCAGTACTTC
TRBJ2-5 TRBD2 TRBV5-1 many CASSSVLAVRETQYF TGCGCCAGCAGCTCCGTACTAGCGGTTCGAGAGACCCAGTACTTC
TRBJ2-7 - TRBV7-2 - CASSLYSVNYEQYF TGTGCCAGCAGCTTATATTCGGTCAACTACGAGCAGTACTTC
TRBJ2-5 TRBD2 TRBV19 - CASSTSGIETQYF TGTGCCAGTAGCACTAGCGGGATTGAGACCCAGTACTTC